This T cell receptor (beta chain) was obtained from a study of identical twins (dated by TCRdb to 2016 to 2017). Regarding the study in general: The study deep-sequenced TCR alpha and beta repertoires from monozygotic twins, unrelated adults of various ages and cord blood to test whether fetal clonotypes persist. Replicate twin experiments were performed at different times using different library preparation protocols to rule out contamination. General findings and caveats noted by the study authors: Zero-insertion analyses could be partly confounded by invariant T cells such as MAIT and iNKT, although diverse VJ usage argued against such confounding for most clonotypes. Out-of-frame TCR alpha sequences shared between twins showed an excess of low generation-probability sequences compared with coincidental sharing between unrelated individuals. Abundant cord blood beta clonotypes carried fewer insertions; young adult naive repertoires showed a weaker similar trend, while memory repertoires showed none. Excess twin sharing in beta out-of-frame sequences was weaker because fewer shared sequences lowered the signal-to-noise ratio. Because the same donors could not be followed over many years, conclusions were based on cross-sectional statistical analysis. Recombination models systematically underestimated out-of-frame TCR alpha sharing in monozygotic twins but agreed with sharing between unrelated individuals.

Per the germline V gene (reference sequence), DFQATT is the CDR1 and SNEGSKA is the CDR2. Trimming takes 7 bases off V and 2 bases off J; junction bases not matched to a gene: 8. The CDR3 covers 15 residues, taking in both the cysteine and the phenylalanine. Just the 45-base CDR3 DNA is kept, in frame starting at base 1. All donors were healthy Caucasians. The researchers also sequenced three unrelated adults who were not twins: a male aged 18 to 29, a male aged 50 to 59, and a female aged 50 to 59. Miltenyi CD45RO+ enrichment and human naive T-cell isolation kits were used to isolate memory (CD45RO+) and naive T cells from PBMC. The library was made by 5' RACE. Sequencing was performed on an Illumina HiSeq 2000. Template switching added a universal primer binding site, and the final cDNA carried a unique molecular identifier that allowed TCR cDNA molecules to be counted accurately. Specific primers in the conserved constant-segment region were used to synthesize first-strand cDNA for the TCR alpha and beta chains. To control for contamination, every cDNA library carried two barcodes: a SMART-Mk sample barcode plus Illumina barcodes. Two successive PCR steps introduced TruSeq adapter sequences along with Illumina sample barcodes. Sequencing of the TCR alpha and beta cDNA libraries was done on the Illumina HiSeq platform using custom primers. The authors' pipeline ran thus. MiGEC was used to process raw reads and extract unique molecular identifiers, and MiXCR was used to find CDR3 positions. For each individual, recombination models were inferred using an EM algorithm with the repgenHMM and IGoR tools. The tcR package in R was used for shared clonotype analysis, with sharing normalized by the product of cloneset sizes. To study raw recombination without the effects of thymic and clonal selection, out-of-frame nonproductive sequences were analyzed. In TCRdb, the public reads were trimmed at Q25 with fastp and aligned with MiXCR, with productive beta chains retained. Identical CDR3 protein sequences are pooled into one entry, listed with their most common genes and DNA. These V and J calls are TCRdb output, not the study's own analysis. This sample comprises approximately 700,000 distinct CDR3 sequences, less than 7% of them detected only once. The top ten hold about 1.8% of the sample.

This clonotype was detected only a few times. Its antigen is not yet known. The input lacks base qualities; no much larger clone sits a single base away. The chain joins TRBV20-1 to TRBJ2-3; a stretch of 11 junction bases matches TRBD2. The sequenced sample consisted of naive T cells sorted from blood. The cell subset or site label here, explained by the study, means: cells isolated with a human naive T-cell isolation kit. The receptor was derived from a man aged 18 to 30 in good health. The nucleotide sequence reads TGCAGTGGCCAGCTAGCGGGAGGAAACACAGATACGCAGTATTTT. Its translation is CSGQLAGGNTDTQYF.